These 20 T cell receptor beta chains share one sample of origin, sequenced in a study of blood T cell repertoires in COVID-19. Method: immunoSEQ multiplex PCR; TCRdb's copy keeps in-frame clones and lacks some. Of some 100,000 clones in the sample, 60% to 85% are singletons; the top ten hold about 4.5%. Sequenced material: peripheral blood. Receptors originate from a human donor in a cohort sampled during active or convalescent COVID-19.

This chain joins TRBV2 and TRBJ1-1, with 11 bases matching TRBD1. With V trimmed by 4 bases and J by 6 bases, 1 base remained unmatched. CDR1 is SNHLY and CDR2 is FYNNEI in the germline V gene. The CDR3 is 13 amino acids. The CDR3 sequence is CASSGTGGPEAFF. The CDR3 DNA follows: TGTGCCAGCAGTGGGACAGGGGGCCCTGAAGCTTTCTTT.

The chain joins TRBV9 to TRBJ1-1; no firm D call. Between the trimmed V and J ends, which lost 4 bases and 3 bases, there was a span of 13 bases. CDR1 is SGDLS and CDR2 is YYNGEE in the germline V gene. The CDR3 sequence is 14 residues long. CDR3: CASSFWARDTEAFF. CDR3 nucleotide sequence: TGTGCCAGCAGCTTCTGGGCGAGAGACACTGAAGCTTTCTTT. The complete variable domain, with remaining parts taken from reference TRBV9 and TRBJ1-1, reads DSGVTQTPKHLITATGQRVTLRCSPRSGDLSVYWYQQSLDQGLQFLIQYYNGEERAKGNILERFSAQQFPDLHSELNLSSLELGDSALYFCASSFWARDTEAFFGQGTRLTVV.

The chain carries TRBV30 and TRBJ1-4; the D gene is possibly TRBD1 (5 bases). Germline V lookup: CDR1 GTSNPN, CDR2 SVGIG (reference sequence). This CDR3 is built from 13 residues. Trimming stripped 0 bases from V and 5 bases from J, with 7 bases between. The CDR3 bases are TGTGCCTGGAGTGTACAGGAAAATGAAAAACTGTTTTTT. Its protein is CAWSVQENEKLFF.

V gene TRBV5-5 combines with J gene TRBJ1-5; TRBD1 matches at 8 bases. Germline CDR1 reads SGHKS; CDR2 reads YYEKEE (reference sequence). The CDR3 sequence is 16 residues long. Trimming at V came to 3 bases and at J to 7 bases, leaving 12 bases not matched to a gene. This CDR3 is CASSSQPHRGNQPQHF. In DNA form, the CDR3 reads TGTGCCAGCAGCTCCCAACCCCACAGGGGGAACCAGCCCCAGCATTTT.

The chain carries TRBV7-2 and TRBJ1-6, with 10 positions matching TRBD1. The CDR3 is 16 residues long. In germline, CDR1 is SGHTA, CDR2 FQGNSA. Trimming cost V 4 bases and J 6 bases; bases outside gene matches: 6. CDR3 protein: CASSSRQGALNSPLHF. CDR3 nucleotide sequence: TGTGCCAGCAGCTCTCGACAGGGGGCCCTTAATTCACCCCTCCACTTT.

V is TRBV7-2 and J is TRBJ2-3; TRBD2 is a possible D gene (6 bases). The CDR3 contains 16 residues. Trimming took off 3 bases at V and 2 bases at J, with 15 bases between the two ends. Germline CDR1 SGHTA, CDR2 FQGNSA. CDR3 nucleotide sequence: TGTGCCAGCAGCTTGCAACCGGGAGTATACACAGATACGCAGTATTTT. It encodes CASSLQPGVYTDTQYF.

The genes are TRBV5-5 and TRBJ2-1; 12 nucleotides align to TRBD2. Germline trimming cut 2 bases from V and 4 bases from J; bases unmatched to any gene: 10. The CDR3 spans 18 residues. The germline gives CDR1 SGHKS, CDR2 YYEKEE (reference sequence). In DNA form, the CDR3 reads TGTGCCAGCAGCTTTGCCACCCTAGCGGGGGGGATGTACAATGAGCAGTTCTTC. As protein: CASSFATLAGGMYNEQFF.

CDR3: CASSGADYSNQPQHF. CDR3 nucleotides: TGTGCCAGCAGTGGAGCAGACTATAGCAATCAGCCCCAGCATTTT. The rearrangement uses TRBV6-1 and TRBJ1-5; the D is unclear. CDR3 length: 15 residues. V was shortened by 4 bases and J by 0 bases, with 10 bases between the two germline ends. Germline CDR1 is MNHNS and CDR2 is SASEGT.

The V and J genes are TRBV6-5 and TRBJ2-1; 7 bases line up with TRBD2. The CDR3 totals 15 residues. The ends lost 6 bases at V and 0 bases at J; junction bases unmatched: 5. Germline V CDR1 and CDR2: MNHEY, SVGAGI. CDR3 sequence reads: CASSSLANSYNEQFF. The CDR3 nucleotides are TGTGCCAGCAGCTCACTAGCGAACTCCTACAATGAGCAGTTCTTC.

The chain employs TRBV29-1 and TRBJ2-7, with 14 bases that match TRBD2. The CDR3 is 13 residues long. From germline, CDR1 is SQVTM and CDR2 ANQGSEA. V gave up 7 bases and J gave up 5 bases; unmatched junction bases: 4. CDR3: CSAKGLAGDEQYF. DNA for the CDR3: TGCAGCGCTAAGGGACTAGCGGGAGACGAGCAGTACTTC.

J is TRBJ2-7 and V is TRBV10-3; 9 bases line up with TRBD2. The CDR3 covers 15 residues. Trimming took 1 base from V and 4 from J; bases not matched to a gene: 5. Germline V gene data show CDR1 as ENHRY and CDR2 as SYGVKD. The CDR3 DNA reads TGTGCCATCAGTGAGTGGCTAGCGGGGTCTTACGAGCAGTACTTC. This codes for CAISEWLAGSYEQYF.

This clone appeared a single time. The J gene is TRBJ1-6, the V gene TRBV5-4; D is perhaps TRBD1 (5 bases). The ends were cut back, 0 bases at V and 2 bases at J, with 6 bases in the middle. The CDR3 is made up of 15 amino acids. The germline V gene has CDR1 SGHNT and CDR2 YYREEE (reference sequence). CDR3 loop: CASSLAGTYNSPLHF. The DNA of the CDR3 is TGTGCCAGCAGCTTGGCAGGGACCTATAATTCACCCCTCCACTTT.

The CDR3 region has the DNA TGTGCCAGCAGCAAAGGTGAACTAGGACGCACCTACGAGCAGTACTTC. This sequence encodes CASSKGELGRTYEQYF. The V call is TRBV21-1, the J call TRBJ2-7; the table's D gene call, TRBD2, was not cross checked with the DNA. TRBV21-1 is reported as a pseudogene. The CDR3 totals 16 residues.

This chain uses TRBV6-4 with TRBJ1-2; 7 bases line up with TRBD1. V was clipped by 8 bases and J by 6 bases; unmatched bases: 27. Germline CDR1 and CDR2: MRHNA and SNTAGT. The CDR3 runs 19 residues. The CDR3 reads CASSVPKPSPTGTRHGYTF. In nucleotides, the CDR3 is TGTGCCAGCTCCGTCCCGAAACCCTCACCGACAGGGACTCGCCATGGCTACACCTTC.

The V and J genes are TRBV7-2 and TRBJ2-7; possibly TRBD2 for D (6 bases). This CDR3 spans 14 amino acids. Trimming removed 1 base from V and 0 bases from J, with 7 bases in between. Germline V gene sequence: CDR1 SGHTA, CDR2 FQGNSA. The chain's CDR3 is CASSLGGNSYEQYF. The CDR3 nucleotides are TGTGCCAGCAGCTTAGGCGGGAACTCCTACGAGCAGTACTTC.

The genes are TRBV10-3 and TRBJ1-1; 7 nucleotides match TRBD1. This CDR3 spans 15 amino acids. Germline V gene lookup returns CDR1 ENHRY and CDR2 SYGVKD. V was pared by 3 bases and J by 2 bases, with 6 bases of the junction left unmatched. CDR3: CAISDPGGSNTEAFF. In DNA form, the CDR3 reads TGTGCCATCAGTGACCCAGGGGGGAGTAACACTGAAGCTTTCTTT.

The V call is TRBV9, the J call TRBJ2-7; 8 bases are a match to TRBD2. V shed 4 bases and J 0 bases; nucleotides not matched to a gene: 12. Germline CDR1 and CDR2: SGDLS and YYNGEE. CDR3 length equals 17 residues. CDR3 sequence: CASSHPRGGGSSYEQYF. The CDR3 DNA reads as TGTGCCAGCAGCCATCCAAGAGGCGGGGGGAGCTCCTACGAGCAGTACTTC.

V usage is TRBV6-2 or TRBV6-3 and J usage is TRBJ2-2, with TRBD2 as a possible D gene (5 bases). V was trimmed by 4 bases and J by 7 bases, leaving 7 bases between them. Germline values: CDR1 MNHEY, CDR2 SVGEGT. The CDR3 consists of 12 residues. CDR3 in DNA: TGTGCCAGCAGTTGGAGCGGCGGGGAGCTGTTTTTT. Amino acids: CASSWSGGELFF.

The V gene is TRBV3-1 (or the pseudogene TRBV3-2), the J gene TRBJ2-7; TRBD2 matches at 7 bases. Germline V CDR1 and CDR2: LGHDT, YNNKEL (reference sequence). The V gene end was trimmed by 1 base and the J gene end by 5 bases; junction bases not matched to a gene: 8. The CDR3 sequence is 15 residues long. The CDR3 nucleotides are TGTGCCAGCAGCCAAGCCGGGGCGGGGGTCCACGAGCAGTACTTC. It is translated as CASSQAGAGVHEQYF.

V and J are TRBV6-2 or TRBV6-3 and TRBJ2-7; 8 bases agree with TRBD2. Germline loops: CDR1 MNHEY, CDR2 SVGEGT. The junction had 8 bases not matched to a gene; V was cut back by 2 bases and J by 2 bases. The CDR3 length is 16 residues. Here the CDR3 DNA reads TGTGCCAGCAGTTACCGCGCGGGCGGGGGGACCTACGAGCAGTACTTC. This encodes CASSYRAGGGTYEQYF.